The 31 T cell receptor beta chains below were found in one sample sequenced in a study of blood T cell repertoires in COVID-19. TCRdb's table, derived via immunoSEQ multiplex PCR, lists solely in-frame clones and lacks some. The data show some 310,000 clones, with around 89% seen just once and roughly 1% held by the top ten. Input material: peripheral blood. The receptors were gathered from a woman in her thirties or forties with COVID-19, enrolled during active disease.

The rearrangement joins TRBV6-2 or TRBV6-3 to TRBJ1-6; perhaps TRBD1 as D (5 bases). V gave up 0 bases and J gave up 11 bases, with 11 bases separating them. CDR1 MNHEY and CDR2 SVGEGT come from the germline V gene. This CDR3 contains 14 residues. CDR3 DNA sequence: TGTGCCAGCAGTTACTCGAAGCGGGGGACACCCCTCCACTTT. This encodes CASSYSKRGTPLHF.

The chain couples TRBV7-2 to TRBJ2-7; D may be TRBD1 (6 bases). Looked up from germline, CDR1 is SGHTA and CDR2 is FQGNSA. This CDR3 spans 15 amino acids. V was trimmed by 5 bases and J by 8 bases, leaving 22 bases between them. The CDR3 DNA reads TGTGCCAGCAGCCGCACAGGGAAACTAAACTCGCAGCAGTACTTC. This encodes CASSRTGKLNSQQYF.

CDR3 protein: CASSYLGGFEKLFF. The DNA for the CDR3 is TGTGCCAGCAGTTACTTGGGGGGATTTGAAAAACTGTTTTTT. V gene TRBV6-5 combines with J gene TRBJ1-4; perhaps TRBD1 as D (5 bases). Germline loops: CDR1 MNHEY, CDR2 SVGAGI. This CDR3 has 14 amino acids. Trimming cost V 1 base and J 7 bases, with 10 bases left between them.

The CDR3 region is CASSTTGTGGWETQYF. The CDR3 region has the DNA TGTGCCAGCAGTACGACCGGGACAGGGGGCTGGGAGACCCAGTACTTC. V is TRBV6-6 and J is TRBJ2-5; 12 bases are a match to TRBD1. Trimming removed 5 bases from V and 5 bases from J; junction bases left unmatched: 9. This CDR3 comprises 16 residues. Germline lookup yields CDR1 MNHNY and CDR2 SVGAGI (reference sequence).

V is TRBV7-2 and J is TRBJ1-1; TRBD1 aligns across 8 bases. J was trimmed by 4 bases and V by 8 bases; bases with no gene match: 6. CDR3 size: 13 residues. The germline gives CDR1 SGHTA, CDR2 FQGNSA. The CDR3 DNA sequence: TGTGCCAGCGACAGGGGTTATGGCACTGAAGCTTTCTTT. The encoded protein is CASDRGYGTEAFF.

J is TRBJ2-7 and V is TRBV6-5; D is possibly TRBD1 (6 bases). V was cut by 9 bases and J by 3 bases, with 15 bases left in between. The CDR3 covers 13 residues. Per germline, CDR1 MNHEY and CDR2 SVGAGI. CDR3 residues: CARIETGYYEQYF. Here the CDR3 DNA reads TGTGCCAGAATCGAGACAGGTTACTACGAGCAGTACTTC.

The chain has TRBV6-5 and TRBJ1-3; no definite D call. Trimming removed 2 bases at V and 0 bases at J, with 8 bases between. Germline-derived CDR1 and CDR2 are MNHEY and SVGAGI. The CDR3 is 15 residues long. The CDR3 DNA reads TGTGCCAGCAGTTACCGGGGAAGCTCTGGAAACACCATATATTTT. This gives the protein CASSYRGSSGNTIYF.

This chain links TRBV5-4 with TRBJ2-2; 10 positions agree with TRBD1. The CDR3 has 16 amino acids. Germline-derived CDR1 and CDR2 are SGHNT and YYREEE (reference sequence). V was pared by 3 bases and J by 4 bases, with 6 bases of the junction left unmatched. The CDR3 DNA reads TGTGCCAGCAGCTCGGGACAGGGGATAATCACCGGGGAGCTGTTTTTT. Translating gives CASSSGQGIITGELFF.

CDR3 DNA: TGTGCCACCAGTGATTTAGCTGGCGGAAGCTCCTACAATGAGCAGTTCTTC. This codes for CATSDLAGGSSYNEQFF. This rearrangement joins TRBV24-1 to TRBJ2-1, with unresolved D. The CDR3 covers 17 residues. V lost 1 base, J lost 0 bases, and 12 bases lay in between. CDR1 is KGHDR and CDR2 is SFDVKD in the germline V gene.

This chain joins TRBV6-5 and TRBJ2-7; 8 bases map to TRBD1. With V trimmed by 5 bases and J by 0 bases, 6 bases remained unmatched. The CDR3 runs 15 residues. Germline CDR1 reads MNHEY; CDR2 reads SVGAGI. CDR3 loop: CASSPPGTGSYEQYF. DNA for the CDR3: TGTGCCAGCAGTCCCCCGGGGACAGGCTCCTACGAGCAGTACTTC.

DNA of the CDR3: TGTGCCACGGCGGGCTCCTACGAGCAGTACTTC. As protein: CATAGSYEQYF. This chain links TRBV15 with TRBJ2-7; weak D call: TRBD2 (5 bases). Trimming left V 9 bases short and J 0 bases short, with 6 bases between. Germline CDR1 is LNHNV and CDR2 is YYDKDF (reference sequence). The CDR3 covers 11 residues.

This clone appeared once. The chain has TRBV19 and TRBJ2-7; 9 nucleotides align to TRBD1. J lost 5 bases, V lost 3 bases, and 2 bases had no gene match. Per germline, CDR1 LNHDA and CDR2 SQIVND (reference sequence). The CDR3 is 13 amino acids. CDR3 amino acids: CASSITGGNEQYF. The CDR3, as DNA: TGTGCCAGTAGTATTACAGGGGGCAACGAGCAGTACTTC.

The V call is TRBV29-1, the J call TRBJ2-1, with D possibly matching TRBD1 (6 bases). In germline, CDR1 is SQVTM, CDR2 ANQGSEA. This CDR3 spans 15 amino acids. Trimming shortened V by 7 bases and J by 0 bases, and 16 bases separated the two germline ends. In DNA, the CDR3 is TGCAGCGCCACAGGGACGGAAAGCTCCTACAATGAGCAGTTCTTC. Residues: CSATGTESSYNEQFF.

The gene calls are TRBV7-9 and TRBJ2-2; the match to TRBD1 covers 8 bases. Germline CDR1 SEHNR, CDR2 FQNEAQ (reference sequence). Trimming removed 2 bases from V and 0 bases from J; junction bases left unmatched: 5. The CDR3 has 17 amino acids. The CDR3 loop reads CASSLWDRLPNTGELFF. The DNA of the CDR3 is TGTGCCAGCAGCTTATGGGACAGGCTACCGAACACCGGGGAGCTGTTTTTT.

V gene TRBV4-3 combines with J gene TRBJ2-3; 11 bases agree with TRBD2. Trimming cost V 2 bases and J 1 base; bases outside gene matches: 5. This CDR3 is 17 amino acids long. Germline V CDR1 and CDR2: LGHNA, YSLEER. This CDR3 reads CASSQRLLAGGTDTQYF. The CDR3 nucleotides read TGCGCCAGCAGCCAAAGGTTACTAGCGGGGGGCACAGATACGCAGTATTTT.

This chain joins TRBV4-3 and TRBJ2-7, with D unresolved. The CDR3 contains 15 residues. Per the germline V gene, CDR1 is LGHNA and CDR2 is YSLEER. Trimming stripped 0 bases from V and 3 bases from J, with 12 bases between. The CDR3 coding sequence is TGCGCCAGCAGCCAAGACCCTAGACCTTTCTACGAGCAGTACTTC. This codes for CASSQDPRPFYEQYF.

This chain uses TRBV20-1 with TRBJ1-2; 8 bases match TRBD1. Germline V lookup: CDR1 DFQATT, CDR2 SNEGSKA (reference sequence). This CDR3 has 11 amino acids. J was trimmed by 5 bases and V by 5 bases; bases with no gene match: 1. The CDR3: CSAWTGYGYTF. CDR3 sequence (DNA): TGCAGTGCTTGGACAGGGTATGGCTACACCTTC.

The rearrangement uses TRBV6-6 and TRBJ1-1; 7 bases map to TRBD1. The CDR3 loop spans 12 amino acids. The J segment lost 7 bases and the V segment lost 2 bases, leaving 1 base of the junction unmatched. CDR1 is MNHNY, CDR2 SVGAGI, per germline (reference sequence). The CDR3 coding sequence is TGTGCCAGCAGTTACAGGGACAGTGAAGCTTTCTTT. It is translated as CASSYRDSEAFF.

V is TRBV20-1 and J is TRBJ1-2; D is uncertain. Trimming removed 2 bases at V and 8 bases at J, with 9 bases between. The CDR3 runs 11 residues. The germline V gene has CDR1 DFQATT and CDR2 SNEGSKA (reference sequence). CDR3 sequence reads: CSARMLLGYTF. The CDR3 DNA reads TGCAGTGCTAGAATGCTACTAGGCTACACCTTC.

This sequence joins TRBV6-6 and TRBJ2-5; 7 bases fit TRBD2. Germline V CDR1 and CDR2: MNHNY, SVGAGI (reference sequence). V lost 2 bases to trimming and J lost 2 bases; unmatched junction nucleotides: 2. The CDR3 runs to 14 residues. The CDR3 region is CASSYGRAQETQYF. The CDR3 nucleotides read TGTGCCAGCAGTTACGGGAGGGCACAAGAGACCCAGTACTTC.

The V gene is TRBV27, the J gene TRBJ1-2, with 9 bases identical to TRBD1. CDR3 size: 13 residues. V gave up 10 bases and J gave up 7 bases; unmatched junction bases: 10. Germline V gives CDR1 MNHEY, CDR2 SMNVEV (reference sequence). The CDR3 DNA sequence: TGTGCCACCACGGACAGGGGAACCTCTGGCTACACCTTC. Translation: CATTDRGTSGYTF.

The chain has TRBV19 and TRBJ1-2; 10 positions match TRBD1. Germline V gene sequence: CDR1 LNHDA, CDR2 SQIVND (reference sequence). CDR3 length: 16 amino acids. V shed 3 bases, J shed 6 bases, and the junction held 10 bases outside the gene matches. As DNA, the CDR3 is TGTGCCAGTAGTATTCATCCGGGACAGGGGAGGGATGGCTACACCTTC. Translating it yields CASSIHPGQGRDGYTF.

CDR3 nucleotides: TGCAGCGTCAACCTAGGAAATGAGCAGTTCTTC. It is translated as CSVNLGNEQFF. The rearrangement links TRBV29-1 to TRBJ2-1; D is unclear. CDR3 length equals 11 residues. In germline, CDR1 is SQVTM, CDR2 ANQGSEA. Trimming cost V 6 bases and J 7 bases, with 10 bases left between them.

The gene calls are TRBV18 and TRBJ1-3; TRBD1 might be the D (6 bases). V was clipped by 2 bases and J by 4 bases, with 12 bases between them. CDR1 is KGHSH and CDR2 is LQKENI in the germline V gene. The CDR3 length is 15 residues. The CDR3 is CASSPDRTLGNTIYF. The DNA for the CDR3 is TGTGCCAGCTCACCAGACAGGACATTAGGAAACACCATATATTTT.

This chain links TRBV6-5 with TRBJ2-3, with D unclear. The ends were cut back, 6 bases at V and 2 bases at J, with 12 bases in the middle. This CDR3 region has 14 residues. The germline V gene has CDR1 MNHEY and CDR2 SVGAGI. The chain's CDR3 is CASRSWAVTDTQYF. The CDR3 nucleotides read TGTGCCAGCAGATCCTGGGCCGTCACAGATACGCAGTATTTT.

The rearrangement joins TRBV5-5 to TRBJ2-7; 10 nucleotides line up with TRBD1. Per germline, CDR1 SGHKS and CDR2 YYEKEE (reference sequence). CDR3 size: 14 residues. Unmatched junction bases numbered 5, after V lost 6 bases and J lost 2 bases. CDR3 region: CASIRDRGPYEQYF. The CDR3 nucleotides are TGTGCCAGCATCCGGGACAGGGGTCCCTACGAGCAGTACTTC.

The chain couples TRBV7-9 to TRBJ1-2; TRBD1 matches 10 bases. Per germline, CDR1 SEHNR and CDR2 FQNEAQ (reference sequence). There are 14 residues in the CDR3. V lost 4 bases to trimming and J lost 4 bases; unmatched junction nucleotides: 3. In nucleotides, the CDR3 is TGTGCCAGCAGCTCGACAGGGGGCCTCTATGGCTACACCTTC. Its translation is CASSSTGGLYGYTF.

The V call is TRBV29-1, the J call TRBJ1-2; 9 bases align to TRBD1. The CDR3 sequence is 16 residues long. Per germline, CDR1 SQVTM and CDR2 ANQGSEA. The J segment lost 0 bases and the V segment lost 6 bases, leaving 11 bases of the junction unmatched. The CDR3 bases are TGCAGCGTCACCCTCTCCGGGACAGGGTCTAACTATGGCTACACCTTC. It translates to CSVTLSGTGSNYGYTF.

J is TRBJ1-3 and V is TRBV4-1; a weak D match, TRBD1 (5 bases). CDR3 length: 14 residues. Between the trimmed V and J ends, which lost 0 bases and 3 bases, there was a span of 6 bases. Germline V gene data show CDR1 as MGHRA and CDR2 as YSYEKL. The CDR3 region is CASSQDGHGNTIYF. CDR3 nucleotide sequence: TGCGCCAGCAGCCAAGATGGACATGGAAACACCATATATTTT.

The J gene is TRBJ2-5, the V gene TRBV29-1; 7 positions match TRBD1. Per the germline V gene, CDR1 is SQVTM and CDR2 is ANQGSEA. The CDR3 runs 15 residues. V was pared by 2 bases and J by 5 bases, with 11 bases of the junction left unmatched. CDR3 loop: CSVESVKGAMETQYF. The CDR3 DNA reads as TGCAGCGTTGAATCGGTCAAGGGGGCTATGGAGACCCAGTACTTC. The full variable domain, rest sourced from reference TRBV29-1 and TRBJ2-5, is SAVISQKPSRDICQRGTSLTIQCQVDSQVTMMFWYRQQPGQSLTLIATANQGSEATYESGFVIDKFPISRPNLTFSTLTVSNMSPEDSSIYLCSVESVKGAMETQYFGPGTRLLVL.

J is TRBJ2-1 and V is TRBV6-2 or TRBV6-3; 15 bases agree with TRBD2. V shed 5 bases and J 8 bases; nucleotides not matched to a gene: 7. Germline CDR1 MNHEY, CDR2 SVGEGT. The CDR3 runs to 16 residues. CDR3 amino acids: CASSQGLAGGFDEQFF. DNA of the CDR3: TGTGCCAGCAGTCAGGGACTAGCGGGGGGCTTCGATGAGCAGTTCTTC.